This T cell receptor beta chain is from a study of T cells after yellow fever vaccination. Conversion of TCR transcripts into cDNA relied on 5'RACE template switching, which added a universal primer site and UMIs. MiXCR, run by TCRdb on the 5' RACE reads, gives a single entry per CDR3 protein. The table records around 180,000 distinct CDR3 sequences, 6.2% of them present only once. This clonotype was counted only a few times. What it binds is unknown. Trimming took 6 bases from V and 3 from J; bases not matched to a gene: 9. The CDR3 has 15 amino acids. The germline gives CDR1 GTSNPN, CDR2 SVGIG (reference sequence). The study, taken as a whole, reports: Boosting was followed by the reappearance of most primary-vaccination clones (just under 97% CD4, about 88% CD8).

This receptor was obtained from a man younger than 35 who received the YFV17D yellow fever vaccine. The source material was CD4+ T cells sorted from PBMCs, sampled on the day of the first yellow fever vaccination. This chain uses TRBV30 with TRBJ2-2; TRBD1 matches at 8 bases. CDR3 protein: CACPPRTGYTGELFF. In DNA, the CDR3 is TGTGCCTGCCCTCCTCGGACAGGGTACACCGGGGAGCTGTTTTTT.